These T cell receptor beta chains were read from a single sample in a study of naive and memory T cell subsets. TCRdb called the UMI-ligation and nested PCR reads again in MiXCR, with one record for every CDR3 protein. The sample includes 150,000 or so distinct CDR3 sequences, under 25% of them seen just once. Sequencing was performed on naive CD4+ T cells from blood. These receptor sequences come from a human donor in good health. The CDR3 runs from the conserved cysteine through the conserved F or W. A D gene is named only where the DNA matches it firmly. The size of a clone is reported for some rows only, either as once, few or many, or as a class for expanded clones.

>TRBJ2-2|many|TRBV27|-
CASRPTVGELFF
TGTGCCAGCAGGCCTACAGTCGGGGAGCTGTTTTTT
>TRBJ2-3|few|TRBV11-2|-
CASRKLTATDTQYF
TGTGCCAGCAGGAAATTGACAGCCACAGATACGCAGTATTTT
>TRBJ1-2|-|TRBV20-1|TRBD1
CSARDHVEGANYGYTF
TGCAGTGCTAGAGATCACGTGGAGGGGGCAAACTATGGCTACACCTTC
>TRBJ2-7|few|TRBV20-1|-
CSATGRGYEQYF
TGCAGTGCTACAGGCAGGGGCTACGAGCAGTACTTC
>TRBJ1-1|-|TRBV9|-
CASSVATTGPGNTEAFF
TGTGCCAGCAGCGTAGCTACGACAGGACCGGGGAACACTGAAGCTTTCTTT
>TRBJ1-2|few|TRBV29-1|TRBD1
CSVASGGYYGYTF
TGCAGCGTTGCCTCAGGGGGATACTATGGCTACACCTTC
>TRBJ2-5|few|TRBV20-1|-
CSASSDFMTQYF
TGCAGTGCTAGCTCGGACTTCATGACCCAGTACTTC
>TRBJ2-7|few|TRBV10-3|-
CAISESFAGSYEQYF
TGTGCCATCAGTGAGTCGTTCGCAGGGTCCTACGAGCAGTACTTC
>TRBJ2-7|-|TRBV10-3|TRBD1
CAISLTGDNEQYF
TGTGCCATCAGCCTGACAGGGGACAACGAGCAGTACTTC
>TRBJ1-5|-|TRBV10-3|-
CAISRLGGDQPQHF
TGTGCCATCAGCCGCTTGGGGGGAGATCAGCCCCAGCATTTT
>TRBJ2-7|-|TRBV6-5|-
CASSLRTSGHYEQYF
TGTGCCAGCAGTTTACGGACTTCTGGCCACTACGAGCAGTACTTC
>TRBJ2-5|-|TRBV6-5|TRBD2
CASSYGGRNQETQYF
TGTGCCAGCAGTTATGGCGGGAGGAACCAAGAGACCCAGTACTTC
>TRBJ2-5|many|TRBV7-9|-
CASSLGEYQETQYF
TGTGCCAGCAGCTTAGGGGAGTACCAAGAGACCCAGTACTTC
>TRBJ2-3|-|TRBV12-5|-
CASGLVLGRFTDTQYF
TGTGCTAGTGGTTTGGTATTAGGCAGGTTCACAGATACGCAGTATTTT
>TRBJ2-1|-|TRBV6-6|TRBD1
CASSYQGQGNNEQFF
TGTGCCAGCAGTTACCAGGGACAGGGCAACAATGAGCAGTTCTTC
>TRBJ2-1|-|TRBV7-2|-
CASSIRISNEQFF
TGTGCCAGCAGCATCAGAATTTCCAATGAGCAGTTCTTC
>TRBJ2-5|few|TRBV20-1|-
CSAQRQETQYF
TGCAGTGCTCAGCGGCAAGAGACCCAGTACTTC
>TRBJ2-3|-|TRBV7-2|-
CASSYVRDTQYF
TGTGCCAGCAGCTACGTCCGGGATACGCAGTATTTT
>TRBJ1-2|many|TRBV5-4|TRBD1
CASSFGTAKVNYGYTF
TGTGCCAGCAGCTTCGGGACAGCAAAAGTTAACTATGGCTACACCTTC
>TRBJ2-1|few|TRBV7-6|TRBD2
CASSLAGTSVGDEQFF
TGTGCCAGCAGCTTAGCCGGGACTAGCGTAGGGGATGAGCAGTTCTTC
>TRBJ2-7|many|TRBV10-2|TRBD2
CASSEVASGSSYEQYF
TGCGCCAGCAGTGAGGTGGCTAGCGGAAGCTCCTACGAGCAGTACTTC
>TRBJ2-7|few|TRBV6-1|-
CASSEAWRAEQYF
TGTGCCAGCAGTGAAGCATGGCGGGCGGAGCAGTACTTC
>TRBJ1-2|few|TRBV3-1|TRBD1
CASSQGTGGYGYTF
TGTGCCAGCAGCCAAGGGACAGGGGGCTATGGCTACACCTTC
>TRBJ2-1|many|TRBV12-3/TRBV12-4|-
CASSLGVATRSYNEQFF
TGTGCCAGCAGTTTAGGGGTAGCGACCCGCTCCTACAATGAGCAGTTCTTC
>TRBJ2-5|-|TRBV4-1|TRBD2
CASSQVVAGVQDTQYF
TGCGCCAGCAGCCAAGTCGTAGCGGGAGTCCAAGATACCCAGTACTTC
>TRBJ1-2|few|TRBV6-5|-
CASSWNKNYGYTF
TGTGCCAGCAGTTGGAACAAGAACTATGGCTACACCTTC
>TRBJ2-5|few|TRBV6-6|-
CASSYLGVQQTQYF
TGTGCCAGCAGTTACTTAGGGGTTCAACAGACCCAGTACTTC